This TCR beta chain was observed in a study of OX40 agonist ivuxolimab in advanced cancers. Study results and caveats: At doses 0.1 to 3.0 mg/kg, CD4+ and CD8+ clones expanded.

Systemic immunosuppression or a history of autoimmune disease excluded patients. About this clone itself: Its antigen remains unidentified.

CDR1 and CDR2 from the germline V gene are MGHRA and YSYEKL. The CDR3 is 15 residues long. With V trimmed by 5 bases and J by 8 bases, 9 bases remained unmatched. Profiled with immunoSEQ multiplex PCR; TCRdb holds only in-frame clones, not every one. The table includes 65,000 to 85,000 clones, about 93% detected once. The chain carries TRBV4-1 and TRBJ1-4; TRBD1 agrees at 9 bases. The source of this sequence is an adult with an advanced solid tumor such as melanoma, head and neck, liver or kidney cancer. Sequenced here: CD4+ or CD8+ T cells sorted from blood, sampled in a trial of the OX40 agonist ivuxolimab. DNA of the CDR3: TGCGCCAGCAGCGAGCAGGACAGGGGAGGCGAAAAACTGTTTTTT. Translating gives CASSEQDRGGEKLFF.